This is a list of T cell receptor beta chains from one sample in a study of shared clonotypes between healthy human individuals. Only in-frame clones appear in the TCRdb table, and some are missing; sequencing was by immunoSEQ multiplex PCR. The sample lists around 2.3 million clones; around 95% were seen once. The specimen was naive CD4+ T cells sorted from blood. Receptors were obtained from a man in his late teens or twenties in good health. Each CDR3 is given with its conserved first and last residue. The D gene is left open where the match is weak. Clone size is stated in some rows and not others, as once, few, many or a class when expanded.

abundance | j_gene | v_gene | d_gene | CDR3aa | CDR3nt
NA | TRBJ2-7 | TRBV6-1 | TRBD1 | CASSEVGTGDEQYF | TGTGCCAGCAGTGAGGTGGGGACAGGGGATGAGCAGTACTTC
NA | TRBJ1-1 | TRBV4-1 | NA | CASSQLSGRRGTEAFF | TGCGCCAGCAGCCAGCTTTCAGGGCGACGTGGCACTGAAGCTTTCTTT
NA | TRBJ2-1 | TRBV11-2 | TRBD2 | CASSQNSGSSYNEQFF | TGTGCCAGCAGCCAAAATAGCGGGAGCTCCTACAATGAGCAGTTCTTC
NA | TRBJ1-2 | TRBV6-5 | NA | CASSMGQDYGYTF | TGTGCCAGCAGCATGGGCCAAGACTATGGCTACACCTTC
few | TRBJ2-7 | TRBV9 | TRBD1 | CASSAGTGGYEQYF | TGTGCCAGCAGCGCCGGGACAGGGGGCTACGAGCAGTACTTC
once | TRBJ2-2 | TRBV5-1 | NA | CASSLGGLNTGELFF | TGCGCCAGCAGCTTAGGAGGGTTGAACACCGGGGAGCTGTTTTTT
NA | TRBJ2-7 | TRBV5-4 | TRBD2 | CASNLGTSGSREQYF | TGTGCCAGCAACCTAGGGACTAGCGGGAGTCGGGAGCAGTACTTC
NA | TRBJ2-7 | TRBV30 | NA | CAWSLGFVEQYF | TGTGCCTGGAGTTTGGGGTTTGTGGAGCAGTACTTC
once | TRBJ2-5 | TRBV5-1 | NA | CASSFGWGYQETQYF | TGCGCCAGCAGCTTTGGCTGGGGGTACCAAGAGACCCAGTACTTC
NA | TRBJ2-7 | TRBV5-1 | NA | CASSPDGYGEQYF | TGCGCCAGCAGCCCGGATGGGTACGGCGAGCAGTACTTC
NA | TRBJ1-1 | TRBV28 | TRBD1 | CASSFNRGAEAFF | TGTGCCAGCAGTTTTAACAGGGGGGCTGAAGCTTTCTTT
NA | TRBJ2-1 | TRBV5-1 | NA | CASSLVAGSSYNEQFF | TGCGCCAGCAGCTTGGTGGCAGGGAGCTCCTACAATGAGCAGTTCTTC
NA | TRBJ2-3 | TRBV21-1 | NA | CASSRWTGLADTQYF | TGTGCCAGCAGCAGATGGACAGGGCTCGCAGATACGCAGTATTTT
NA | TRBJ1-1 | TRBV7-9 | NA | CASSQVENTEAFF | TGTGCCAGCAGCCAGGTGGAGAACACTGAAGCTTTCTTT
NA | TRBJ1-4 | TRBV2 | TRBD1 | CASRTDRGRGTNEKLFF | TGTGCCAGCAGAACCGACAGGGGGCGCGGAACTAATGAAAAACTGTTTTTT
NA | TRBJ2-7 | TRBV19 | NA | CASSEGDSYEQYF | TGTGCCAGTAGTGAGGGGGACTCCTACGAGCAGTACTTC
NA | TRBJ1-2 | TRBV25-1 | NA | CASSKTPELYGYTF | TGTGCCAGCAGCAAGACCCCGGAGCTCTATGGCTACACCTTC
NA | TRBJ1-1 | TRBV29-1 | NA | CSALGDMKNTEAFF | TGCAGCGCCTTGGGGGACATGAAGAACACTGAAGCTTTCTTT
NA | TRBJ1-5 | TRBV28 | NA | CATVPPNQPQHF | TGTGCCACCGTTCCACCCAATCAGCCCCAGCATTTT
NA | TRBJ2-2 | TRBV11-2 | TRBD2 | CASSSSGAKNTGELFF | TGTGCCAGCAGCTCCAGCGGGGCCAAGAACACCGGGGAGCTGTTTTTT
NA | TRBJ1-5 | TRBV6-1 | TRBD1 | CASTQGEGQPQHF | TGTGCCAGCACGCAGGGGGAGGGTCAGCCCCAGCATTTT
NA | TRBJ2-3 | TRBV9 | TRBD2 | CASSATSGSTDTQYF | TGTGCCAGCAGCGCGACTAGCGGGTCTACAGATACGCAGTATTTT
NA | TRBJ2-3 | TRBV30 | NA | CAWSVSVSDTQYF | TGTGCCTGGAGTGTTTCGGTCTCAGATACGCAGTATTTT
NA | TRBJ2-7 | TRBV10-3 | NA | CAIRDSPYEQYF | TGTGCCATCAGGGACAGCCCCTACGAGCAGTACTTC
NA | TRBJ2-5 | TRBV5-1 | TRBD2 | CASSGSGRDQETQYF | TGCGCCAGCAGCGGGAGCGGGAGGGATCAAGAGACCCAGTACTTC
NA | TRBJ2-3 | TRBV10-3 | NA | CAISGQPSSTDTQYF | TGTGCCATCAGTGGACAGCCTTCTAGCACAGATACGCAGTATTTT
NA | TRBJ2-3 | TRBV27 | NA | CASSYLVSPSTDTQYF | TGTGCCAGCAGCTACCTGGTTAGCCCAAGCACAGATACGCAGTATTTT
NA | TRBJ2-1 | TRBV5-1 | TRBD2 | CASSPEGTSGPRSSYNEQFF | TGCGCCAGCAGCCCCGAAGGGACTAGCGGGCCCCGGAGCTCCTACAATGAGCAGTTCTTC
NA | TRBJ2-6 | TRBV9 | NA | CASSQVLGYLTF | TGTGCCAGCAGCCAAGTCCTGGGGTACCTGACTTTC
NA | TRBJ2-5 | TRBV7-8 | TRBD1 | CASSRDRKLMETQYF | TGTGCCAGCAGCCGGGACAGAAAATTGATGGAGACCCAGTACTTC
NA | TRBJ1-4 | TRBV29-1 | TRBD1 | CSAAAPGTGSEKLFF | TGCAGCGCCGCGGCGCCCGGGACAGGGAGTGAAAAACTGTTTTTT
NA | TRBJ2-5 | TRBV7-3 | NA | CASSPGSKETQYF | TGTGCCAGCAGCCCCGGGTCCAAAGAGACCCAGTACTTC
NA | TRBJ2-2 | TRBV5-1 | TRBD1 | CASSIGQGSTGELFF | TGCGCCAGCAGCATCGGACAGGGTAGCACCGGGGAGCTGTTTTTT
NA | TRBJ2-5 | TRBV7-6 | TRBD1 | CASSLGQGAQGETQYF | TGTGCCAGCAGCTTAGGTCAGGGGGCGCAGGGAGAGACCCAGTACTTC
once | TRBJ1-2 | TRBV6-1 | NA | CASSEPTLYGYTF | TGTGCCAGCAGTGAACCGACCCTCTATGGCTACACCTTC
NA | TRBJ2-2 | TRBV19 | TRBD1 | CASTQTGSTGELFF | TGTGCCAGTACCCAGACAGGGTCCACCGGGGAGCTGTTTTTT
NA | TRBJ1-1 | TRBV10-3 | NA | CAISESSFGEAFF | TGTGCCATCAGTGAGTCGAGTTTCGGTGAAGCTTTCTTT
NA | TRBJ1-1 | TRBV6-5 | NA | CASKPGGAANEAFF | TGTGCCAGCAAACCCGGGGGGGCGGCCAATGAAGCTTTCTTT
NA | TRBJ2-3 | TRBV6-4 | TRBD1 | CASSDRQGLVDTQYF | TGTGCCAGCAGTGATAGACAGGGTCTAGTAGATACGCAGTATTTT
NA | TRBJ1-4 | TRBV27 | NA | CASSFSGVFEKLFF | TGTGCCAGCAGTTTCTCAGGGGTTTTTGAAAAACTGTTTTTT
NA | TRBJ1-1 | TRBV5-1 | TRBD1 | CASSSDRGITEAFF | TGCGCCAGCAGCTCAGACAGGGGGATCACTGAAGCTTTCTTT
NA | TRBJ2-3 | TRBV30 | NA | CAWRGNSLADTQYF | TGTGCCTGGAGAGGCAATTCTTTGGCAGATACGCAGTATTTT
NA | TRBJ2-5 | TRBV7-8 | NA | CASSFRETQYF | TGTGCCAGCAGCTTCCGTGAGACCCAGTACTTC
NA | TRBJ2-7 | TRBV28 | NA | CASSLQTYEQYF | TGTGCCAGCAGTCTCCAAACCTACGAGCAGTACTTC
NA | TRBJ2-7 | TRBV5-1 | NA | CASLSNYEQYF | TGCGCCAGCCTAAGCAACTACGAGCAGTACTTC
NA | TRBJ2-1 | TRBV4-1 | NA | CASSRQYNEQFF | TGCGCCAGCAGCCGACAGTACAATGAGCAGTTCTTC
NA | TRBJ2-5 | TRBV4-1 | NA | CASSPRVGVETQYF | TGCGCCAGCAGCCCACGAGTGGGCGTGGAGACCCAGTACTTC
NA | TRBJ2-5 | TRBV5-6 | TRBD2 | CASSLGPGGKETQYF | TGTGCCAGCAGCTTGGGGCCGGGGGGAAAAGAGACCCAGTACTTC
NA | TRBJ2-5 | TRBV7-2 | NA | CASSLFGSGETQYF | TGTGCCAGCAGCTTATTCGGGAGTGGGGAGACCCAGTACTTC
NA | TRBJ1-1 | TRBV29-1 | NA | CSVEREPNTEAFF | TGCAGCGTTGAACGAGAACCGAACACTGAAGCTTTCTTT
NA | TRBJ1-6 | TRBV28 | NA | CASREGDSPLHF | TGTGCCAGCAGGGAGGGGGATTCACCCCTCCACTTT
NA | TRBJ1-4 | TRBV5-4 | NA | CASSLPPGEKLFF | TGTGCCAGCAGCTTGCCCCCGGGGGAAAAACTGTTTTTT
NA | TRBJ1-4 | TRBV30 | NA | CAWSRTANEKLFF | TGTGCCTGGAGTAGGACGGCTAATGAAAAACTGTTTTTT
NA | TRBJ1-1 | TRBV6-6 | NA | CASSSRSSGTEAFF | TGTGCCAGCAGTTCTCGTTCCAGCGGAACTGAAGCTTTCTTT
NA | TRBJ2-7 | TRBV6-6 | NA | CASSYSPGTLYEQYF | TGTGCCAGCAGTTACTCCCCCGGGACCCTCTACGAGCAGTACTTC
NA | TRBJ1-2 | TRBV28 | TRBD1 | CASRPGGGYGYTF | TGTGCCAGCAGACCAGGGGGGGGCTATGGCTACACCTTC
NA | TRBJ2-7 | TRBV11-2 | TRBD2 | CASSPRTSGPYEQYF | TGTGCCAGCAGCCCGAGGACTAGCGGACCCTACGAGCAGTACTTC